This T cell receptor beta chain was obtained from a study of blood T cells in healthy people across ages. Sample-barcoded 5' priming and a J-beta primer mix drove a second PCR of roughly 7 to 11 cycles. A single record per CDR3 protein comes from TCRdb applying MiXCR to the 5' RACE reads. The sample records about 1.5 million distinct CDR3 sequences, approximately 43% being singletons. The table lists this clonotype with a few counts. Germline V gives CDR1 LGHNA, CDR2 YNFKEQ. This CDR3 spans 15 amino acids. V gave up 1 base and J gave up 4 bases; unmatched junction bases: 5. The sequenced material came from blood. This clonotype was obtained from a woman aged 18 to 35 in good health. The rearrangement links TRBV4-2 to TRBJ1-1; TRBD1 aligns across 8 bases. The CDR3 coding sequence is TGTGCCAGCAGCCAAGCGGACAGGGTTGCCACTGAAGCTTTCTTT. Residues: CASSQADRVATEAFF.